The entry below gives a single T cell receptor (beta chain) sequence along with its context. The germline CDR1 and CDR2 sequences are SGDLS and YYNGEE. The junction had 7 bases not matched to a gene; V was cut back by 3 bases and J by 1 base. This CDR3 spans 16 amino acids. Generated by immunoSEQ multiplex PCR, the TCRdb table keeps only in-frame clones and is missing some. The sample carries more than 95,000 clones, 87% recorded once. The source of the sample is a study of blood T cell repertoires in COVID-19. Study background: PBMCs, B-cell-depleted T cells, or T cells provided the cDNA or gDNA that made up the material.

V is TRBV9 and J is TRBJ1-1; 9 nucleotides align to TRBD1. The TCR was taken from a man in his forties or fifties in a cohort sampled during active COVID-19. The source material was peripheral blood. As DNA, the CDR3 is TGTGCCAGCAGCGCGCGGACAGGGGAGGGGAACACTGAAGCTTTCTTT. Encoded protein: CASSARTGEGNTEAFF.